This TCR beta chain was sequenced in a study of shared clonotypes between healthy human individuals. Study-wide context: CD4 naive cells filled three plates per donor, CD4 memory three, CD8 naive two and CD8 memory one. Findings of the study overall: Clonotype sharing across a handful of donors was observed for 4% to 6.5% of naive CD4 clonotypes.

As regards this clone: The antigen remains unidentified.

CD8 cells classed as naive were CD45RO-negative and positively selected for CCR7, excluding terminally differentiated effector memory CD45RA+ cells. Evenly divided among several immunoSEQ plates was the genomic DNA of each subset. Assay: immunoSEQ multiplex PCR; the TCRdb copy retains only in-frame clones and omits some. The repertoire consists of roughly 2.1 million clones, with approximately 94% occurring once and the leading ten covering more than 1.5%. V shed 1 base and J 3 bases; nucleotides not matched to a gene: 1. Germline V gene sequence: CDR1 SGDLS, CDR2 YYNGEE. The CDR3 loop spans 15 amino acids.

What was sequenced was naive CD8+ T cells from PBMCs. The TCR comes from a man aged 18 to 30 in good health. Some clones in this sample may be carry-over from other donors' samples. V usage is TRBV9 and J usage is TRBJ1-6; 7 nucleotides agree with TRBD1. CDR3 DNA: TGTGCCAGCAGCGTACAGGGGGACTATAATTCACCCCTCCACTTT. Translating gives CASSVQGDYNSPLHF.